The 20 T cell receptor beta chains listed next were all sequenced from one sample in a study of cytomegalovirus exposure and HLA in healthy donors. 13 Jbeta primers and 60 Vbeta primers were used for the PCR. The data were produced by immunoSEQ multiplex PCR, yet TCRdb's version contains in-frame clones alone and is incomplete. The sample carries 200,000 to 250,000 clones, about 83% recorded once. The source material was PBMCs. The receptors stem from a woman in her forties or fifties in good health and CMV-seropositive.

This clone was detected a few times. The rearrangement links TRBV7-9 to TRBJ2-2; weak D call: TRBD1 (6 bases). Trimming removed 7 bases from V and 2 bases from J, with 14 bases in between. CDR1 is SEHNR and CDR2 is FQNEAQ in the germline V gene (reference sequence). The CDR3 is 15 amino acids. CDR3 nucleotides: TGTGCCAGCAAGGCATCAGGGGTAAACACCGGGGAGCTGTTTTTT. This encodes CASKASGVNTGELFF.

The count of this clone is one. The genes are TRBV12-5 and TRBJ1-2; 9 nucleotides match TRBD1. The CDR3 extends over 14 amino acids. Germline V lookup: CDR1 LGHNT, CDR2 FRNRAP. The junction had 7 bases not matched to a gene; V was cut back by 6 bases and J by 5 bases. This CDR3 is CASGPTGGKYGYTF. Written as DNA, the CDR3 is TGTGCTAGTGGACCGACAGGGGGAAAATATGGCTACACCTTC.

The rearrangement joins TRBV2 to TRBJ2-7, with D possibly being TRBD2 (6 bases). Between the trimmed V and J ends, which lost 6 bases and 2 bases, there was a span of 20 bases. Germline assignment: CDR1 SNHLY and CDR2 FYNNEI. This CDR3 contains 16 residues. This CDR3 reads CASSPRGTPRPYEQYF. CDR3 in DNA: TGTGCCAGCAGCCCCCGGGGGACTCCCCGTCCCTACGAGCAGTACTTC.

This clone was seen once. V is TRBV4-1 and J is TRBJ1-4, with D unresolved. V lost 0 bases to trimming and J lost 8 bases, with 16 bases between them. The length of the CDR3 is 16 residues. CDR1 and CDR2 (germline): MGHRA, YSYEKL. CDR3 nucleotides: TGCGCCAGCAGCCAAGACAGCGCGGAGGGCGGCGAAAAACTGTTTTTT. Translated, it gives CASSQDSAEGGEKLFF.

The rearrangement links TRBV18 to TRBJ2-3; 8 nucleotides agree with TRBD1. Unmatched junction bases numbered 6, after V lost 6 bases and J lost 4 bases. Germline V gene sequence: CDR1 KGHSH, CDR2 LQKENI. This CDR3 is 14 amino acids long. The CDR3 spells CASSEAGGSDTQYF. The CDR3 region has the DNA TGTGCCAGCTCCGAGGCAGGGGGCTCAGATACGCAGTATTTT.

The chain uses TRBV27 and TRBJ1-2; D is unclear. V was shortened by 8 bases and J by 6 bases, with 22 bases between the two germline ends. Germline assignment: CDR1 MNHEY and CDR2 SMNVEV (reference sequence). This CDR3 comprises 15 residues. CDR3 sequence: CASRKGNQRANGYTF. The DNA for the CDR3 is TGTGCCAGCCGTAAGGGCAACCAGCGGGCGAATGGCTACACCTTC.

This clone was seen a handful of times. This chain uses TRBV2 with TRBJ1-6; D remains ambiguous. Per the germline V gene, CDR1 is SNHLY and CDR2 is FYNNEI. Trimming stripped 2 bases from V and 10 bases from J, with 15 bases between. The CDR3 runs 15 residues. The CDR3 sequence: CASSEYQEGWSPLHF. The CDR3 DNA follows: TGTGCCAGCAGTGAATATCAGGAGGGTTGGTCACCCCTCCACTTT.

The chain couples TRBV7-2 to TRBJ1-6; possible D gene TRBD1, 6 bases. V lost 5 bases and J 7 bases, leaving 12 bases between the germline ends. CDR3 length: 14 amino acids. The V gene's germline CDR1 is SGHTA and CDR2 FQGNSA. The CDR3 loop is CASSVTGYNSPLHF. CDR3 bases: TGTGCCAGCAGCGTAACAGGGTACAATTCACCCCTCCACTTT.

This chain joins TRBV7-9 and TRBJ1-2, with D unclear. This CDR3 comprises 14 residues. The V and J ends lost 5 bases and 0 bases respectively, with 10 bases between them. Germline assignment: CDR1 SEHNR and CDR2 FQNEAQ (reference sequence). DNA of the CDR3: TGTGCCAGCAGCACCCAGAATACTAACTATGGCTACACCTTC. Its protein product is CASSTQNTNYGYTF.

The J gene is TRBJ2-7, the V gene TRBV4-1; 9 bases are shared with TRBD1. The V gene end was trimmed by 2 bases and the J gene end by 0 bases; junction bases not matched to a gene: 5. The CDR3 consists of 16 residues. Per germline, CDR1 MGHRA and CDR2 YSYEKL. The CDR3, as DNA: TGCGCCAGCAGCCAACTCCCGGGACAGGGCTCCTACGAGCAGTACTTC. The encoded protein is CASSQLPGQGSYEQYF.

The chain is built from TRBV4-3 and TRBJ2-3; 9 positions match TRBD2. This CDR3 comprises 18 residues. CDR1 and CDR2 (germline): LGHNA, YSLEER. Unmatched junction bases numbered 8, after V lost 1 base and J lost 0 bases. The CDR3 bases are TGCGCCAGCAGCCAAGGAAAGGGACTAGCTACGAGCACAGATACGCAGTATTTT. Translating it yields CASSQGKGLATSTDTQYF.

Comments on this clone: The germline gene is not matched at one end of the junction; a read error may be the cause. The chain employs TRBV19 and TRBJ1-6; tentative D call: TRBD1 (5 bases). The germline V gene has CDR1 LNHDA and CDR2 SQIVND (reference sequence). This CDR3 contains 14 residues. The CDR3 DNA is TGCCGCCGCCAATGGACGCGGGGGAATTCACCCCTCCACTTT. It encodes CRRQWTRGNSPLHF.

The rearrangement links TRBV7-3 to TRBJ2-3; 8 nucleotides align to TRBD1. The CDR3 is 16 residues long. Trimming at V came to 5 bases and at J to 4 bases, leaving 11 bases not matched to a gene. Germline CDR1 reads SGHTA; CDR2 reads FQGTGA. The CDR3 nucleotides read TGTGCCAGCAGCCCACACCCAGGGGGCGCATCAGATACGCAGTATTTT. Translated: CASSPHPGGASDTQYF.

V is TRBV4-1 and J is TRBJ2-7; the D is unclear. Germline V gene data show CDR1 as MGHRA and CDR2 as YSYEKL. CDR3 length equals 14 residues. Trimming removed 1 base from V and 1 base from J, with 8 bases in between. CDR3 in DNA: TGCGCCAGCAGCCAAGGTCCCAGTTCCTACGAGCAGTACTTC. The encoded protein is CASSQGPSSYEQYF.

The rearrangement links TRBV7-8 to TRBJ1-2, with 8 bases matching TRBD1. The germline CDR1 and CDR2 sequences are SGHVS and FQNEAQ. This CDR3 has 14 residues. Trimming removed 4 bases from V and 5 bases from J; junction bases left unmatched: 6. The CDR3 loop is CASSYSQGGYGYTF. The CDR3 DNA reads TGTGCCAGCAGCTACTCACAGGGGGGGTATGGCTACACCTTC.

The genes are TRBV6-5 and TRBJ2-6, with D perhaps matching TRBD1 (5 bases). The CDR3 contains 15 residues. Trimming cost V 5 bases and J 2 bases, with 10 bases left between them. CDR1 is MNHEY, CDR2 SVGAGI, per germline. CDR3 nucleotide sequence: TGTGCCAGCAGTAAAAGACAGACTGGGGCCAACGTCCTGACTTTC. The encoded protein is CASSKRQTGANVLTF.

J is TRBJ1-1 and V is TRBV7-9; D may be TRBD1 (6 bases). The CDR3 covers 15 residues. V was shortened by 1 base and J by 7 bases, with 16 bases between the two germline ends. CDR1 and CDR2 from the germline V gene are SEHNR and FQNEAQ (reference sequence). The CDR3 region has the DNA TGTGCCAGCAGCTTAGTTCCGGGACAAAGACTTGAAGCTTTCTTT. The encoded protein is CASSLVPGQRLEAFF.

This clone came up once. The chain combines TRBV11-2 with TRBJ1-2; D is uncertain. Deletions cut 4 bases from V and 5 bases from J, with 5 bases between. Per the germline V gene, CDR1 is SGHAT and CDR2 is FQNNGV. This CDR3 is 11 amino acids long. CDR3 amino acids: CASSSLYGYTF. The CDR3 DNA sequence: TGTGCCAGCAGCTCGTTATATGGCTACACCTTC.

The gene calls are TRBV18 and TRBJ1-2, with TRBD1 identical over 10 bases. The V segment lost 1 base and the J segment 8 bases; nucleotides outside the gene matches: 7. The CDR3 is 15 amino acids. Germline V gene sequence: CDR1 KGHSH, CDR2 LQKENI. CDR3 region: CASSPQRDRGEGYTF. CDR3 DNA: TGTGCCAGCTCACCACAAAGGGACAGGGGCGAGGGCTACACCTTC. The variable domain in full, completed from reference TRBV18 and TRBJ1-2, reads NAGVMQNPRHLVRRRGQEARLRCSPMKGHSHVYWYRQLPEEGLKFMVYLQKENIIDESGMPKERFSAEFPKEGPSILRIQQVVRGDSAAYFCASSPQRDRGEGYTFGSGTRLTVV.

The V gene is TRBV7-9, the J gene TRBJ1-2, with a possible D match to TRBD1 (5 bases). The CDR3 loop spans 16 amino acids. Trimming removed 2 bases from V and 4 bases from J, with 17 bases in between. CDR1 is SEHNR and CDR2 is FQNEAQ in the germline V gene (reference sequence). The CDR3 DNA sequence: TGTGCCAGCAGCTTACAGGGAGGTGGCCCAGGCTATGGCTACACCTTC. It specifies CASSLQGGGPGYGYTF.